The present entry profiles one TCR beta chain with its context. V gave up 4 bases and J gave up 4 bases, with 20 bases separating them. CDR3 size: 16 residues. Germline CDR1 and CDR2: SGHRS and YFSETQ. Authors' data handling: It was from reference gene primer amplification that nucleated cell counts were estimated. This table comes from immunoSEQ multiplex PCR, and its TCRdb copy is limited to in-frame clones, with some not included. V, J and clone size are taken as reported in that table, and D and trimming were inferred from the DNA itself. This sample has some 130,000 clones, with about 91% found just once. The record originates from a study of blood T cell repertoires in COVID-19. Study context: From the United States, Italy and Spain came samples of acute and convalescent COVID-19. T cells, B-cell-depleted T cells, or PBMCs supplied cDNA or gDNA.

The sequenced sample was peripheral blood. This sequence joins TRBV5-1 and TRBJ1-2, with unresolved D. This TCR was sampled from a man over 45 with acute or convalescent COVID-19. CDR3: CASSVKGGSRPYGYTF. In DNA form, the CDR3 reads TGCGCCAGCAGCGTCAAAGGCGGATCCCGACCCTATGGCTACACCTTC.